These 25 T cell receptor beta chains originate from one sample sequenced in a study of T cell responses to AZD1222 COVID-19 vaccine. The method was immunoSEQ multiplex PCR; TCRdb's version includes in-frame clones alone and lacks a portion of them. The top ten hold 9% to 15% of the sample, which has 110,000 or so clones, around nine tenths seen once. The sample consisted of peripheral blood, taken on day 0 of AZD1222 vaccination. Receptors were obtained from an adult in good health.

The chain combines TRBV27 with TRBJ2-1; D is unresolved. The CDR3 is 16 residues long. Germline V gives CDR1 MNHEY, CDR2 SMNVEV (reference sequence). The V end lost 4 bases, the J end lost 2 bases, and 15 bases lay between the germline ends. DNA for the CDR3: TGTGCCAGCAGTTCAGGTTTCGGGCTCCCCTACAATGAGCAGTTCTTC. This encodes CASSSGFGLPYNEQFF.

CDR3 residues: CASSSGDLNQPQHF. The DNA of the CDR3 is TGTGCCAGCAGTTCCGGGGACTTAAATCAGCCCCAGCATTTT. This chain links TRBV7-9 with TRBJ1-5; D possibly corresponds to TRBD1 (5 bases). The CDR3 covers 14 residues. V was cut by 6 bases and J by 4 bases, with 13 bases left in between. Germline V gene lookup returns CDR1 SEHNR and CDR2 FQNEAQ (reference sequence).

This chain links TRBV6-4 with TRBJ2-2, with 12 bases fitting TRBD2. The trim removed 6 bases at V and 4 bases at J, leaving 15 bases unmatched. Germline V gene lookup returns CDR1 MRHNA and CDR2 SNTAGT. The CDR3 is 19 residues long. The CDR3 loop reads CASRDRAASGRESTGELFF. The CDR3 DNA reads TGTGCCAGCAGGGACAGGGCGGCTAGCGGGAGGGAGAGCACCGGGGAGCTGTTTTTT.

J is TRBJ2-3 and V is TRBV2; 15 nucleotides match TRBD2. This CDR3 is built from 18 residues. Trimming cost V 4 bases and J 1 base; bases outside gene matches: 6. Germline V CDR1 and CDR2: SNHLY, FYNNEI. The CDR3 DNA sequence: TGTGCCAGCAGTGGCCGGGGACTAGCGGGAGGCGGCACAGATACGCAGTATTTT. Its protein product is CASSGRGLAGGGTDTQYF.

The chain couples TRBV6-5 to TRBJ1-1; D might be TRBD1 (6 bases). V shed 6 bases and J shed 2 bases, with 13 bases lying between them. Germline CDR1 MNHEY, CDR2 SVGAGI. CDR3 length: 14 amino acids. CDR3 in amino acids: CASRRQALNTEAFF. The CDR3 DNA reads TGTGCCAGCAGAAGACAGGCGCTCAACACTGAAGCTTTCTTT.

The chain recombines TRBV9 with TRBJ2-1, with a weak D call TRBD1 (5 bases). Looked up from germline, CDR1 is SGDLS and CDR2 is YYNGEE. The CDR3 has 19 amino acids. The V end was cut by 0 bases, the J end by 0 bases, with 19 bases between. The CDR3 DNA reads as TGTGCCAGCAGCGTAGGGGCAGGGCAGCCGCCGAGCTCCTACAATGAGCAGTTCTTC. Encoded protein: CASSVGAGQPPSSYNEQFF.

The chain recombines TRBV28 with TRBJ1-2; D perhaps matches TRBD1 (5 bases). This CDR3 comprises 12 residues. The V end lost 8 bases, the J end lost 8 bases, and 15 bases lay between the germline ends. Germline-derived CDR1 and CDR2 are MDHEN and SYDVKM. For the CDR3, the DNA is TGTGCCAGCCTCGGGAGGGGCGGAGGCTACACCTTC. It yields the protein CASLGRGGGYTF.

The rearrangement links TRBV28 to TRBJ2-7; TRBD2 aligns across 16 bases. V shed 5 bases and J 1 base; nucleotides not matched to a gene: 5. This CDR3 is 17 amino acids long. Per the germline V gene, CDR1 is MDHEN and CDR2 is SYDVKM. The CDR3 spells CASSPGLAGGPSYEQYF. The CDR3, as DNA: TGTGCCAGCAGTCCGGGACTAGCGGGAGGGCCTTCCTACGAGCAGTACTTC. The entire variable domain, with the rest obtained from reference TRBV28 and TRBJ2-7, is as follows: DVKVTQSSRYLVKRTGEKVFLECVQDMDHENMFWYRQDPGLGLRLIYFSYDVKMKEKGDIPEGYSVSREKKERFSLILESASTNQTSMYLCASSPGLAGGPSYEQYFGPGTRLTVT.

J is TRBJ2-2 and V is TRBV7-2; 8 positions agree with TRBD1. Trimming cost V 3 bases and J 4 bases; bases outside gene matches: 7. The CDR3 runs to 16 residues. Looked up from germline, CDR1 is SGHTA and CDR2 is FQGNSA. The CDR3 loop reads CASSFRTGRGTGELFF. The CDR3 DNA sequence: TGTGCCAGCAGCTTTAGGACAGGGCGAGGCACCGGGGAGCTGTTTTTT. The full variable domain, completed using reference TRBV7-2 and TRBJ2-2, is GAGVSQSPSNKVTEKGKDVELRCDPISGHTALYWYRQSLGQGLEFLIYFQGNSAPDKSGLPSDRFSAERTGGSVSTLTIQRTQQEDSAVYLCASSFRTGRGTGELFFGEGSRLTVL.

The chain carries TRBV5-1 and TRBJ1-5; the D gene is possibly TRBD1 (6 bases). CDR1 is SGHRS, CDR2 YFSETQ, per germline. Trimming shortened V by 1 base and J by 2 bases, and 10 bases separated the two germline ends. The CDR3 is 15 amino acids. Here the CDR3 DNA reads TGCGCCAGCAGCTTGTCAGGGGCGGGCAATCAGCCCCAGCATTTT. The encoded protein is CASSLSGAGNQPQHF.

The V call is TRBV28, the J call TRBJ2-5, with 11 positions matching TRBD2. This CDR3 region has 12 residues. V shed 11 bases, J shed 5 bases, and the junction held 4 bases outside the gene matches. Germline values: CDR1 MDHEN, CDR2 SYDVKM. CDR3 region: CAGSSGRETQYF. The CDR3 nucleotides read TGTGCCGGGTCTAGCGGGAGGGAGACCCAGTACTTC.

The rearrangement links TRBV14 to TRBJ1-6; D unresolved. Looked up from germline, CDR1 is SGHDN and CDR2 is FVKESK. This CDR3 has 15 amino acids. V was pared by 1 base and J by 10 bases, with 14 bases between. The CDR3 nucleotides are TGTGCCAGCAGCCAAGCTGGAATTTTGGGATCACCCCTCCACTTT. The encoded protein is CASSQAGILGSPLHF.

In the case of this clone: The junction departs from germline at one end; a sequencing error may be responsible. This sequence joins TRBV7-2 and TRBJ1-5; D not resolved. Germline-derived CDR1 and CDR2 are SGHTA and FQGNSA. The CDR3 is 16 amino acids. The CDR3 region is CARSLDRVGHNQPQHF. The CDR3 DNA is TGTGCCCGCAGCTTAGATCGGGTGGGTCACAATCAGCCCCAGCATTTT.

The chain is built from TRBV19 and TRBJ2-5; 11 nucleotides match TRBD2. The V and J ends lost 10 bases and 3 bases, in that order; junction bases with no gene match: 7. This CDR3 is 14 amino acids long. CDR1 is LNHDA and CDR2 is SQIVND in the germline V gene (reference sequence). The CDR3 region has the DNA TGTGCCACTTCACTAGCGGGAGTAGAAGAGACCCAGTACTTC. Translated, it gives CATSLAGVEETQYF.

The chain links TRBV3-1 (or the pseudogene TRBV3-2) to TRBJ2-7, with D tentatively TRBD2 (6 bases). Germline-derived CDR1 and CDR2 are LGHDT and YNNKEL (reference sequence). CDR3 length: 13 amino acids. V was shortened by 1 base and J by 5 bases, with 9 bases between the two germline ends. DNA of the CDR3: TGTGCCAGCAGCCAAGTGAGCGGGCACGAGCAGTACTTC. This gives the protein CASSQVSGHEQYF.

The chain carries TRBV5-4 and TRBJ2-1; 7 bases are a match to TRBD2. The V segment lost 4 bases and the J segment 7 bases; nucleotides outside the gene matches: 5. The CDR3 has 13 amino acids. Germline V CDR1 and CDR2: SGHNT, YYREEE (reference sequence). For the CDR3, the DNA is TGTGCCAGCAGCCAGGGCGGGGGAAATGAGCAGTTCTTC. It translates to CASSQGGGNEQFF. The entire variable domain, with the rest obtained from reference TRBV5-4 and TRBJ2-1, is as follows: ETGVTQSPTHLIKTRGQQVTLRCSSQSGHNTVSWYQQALGQGPQFIFQYYREEENGRGNFPPRFSGLQFPNYSSELNVNALELDDSALYLCASSQGGGNEQFFGPGTRLTVL.

The genes are TRBV5-1 and TRBJ2-5; TRBD2 matches at 15 bases. Per the germline V gene, CDR1 is SGHRS and CDR2 is YFSETQ. This CDR3 region has 16 residues. The J segment lost 5 bases and the V segment lost 4 bases, leaving 6 bases of the junction unmatched. CDR3 DNA sequence: TGCGCCAGCAGCCCCGGACTAGCGGGAGGGCATGAGACCCAGTACTTC. It translates to CASSPGLAGGHETQYF.

J is TRBJ1-4 and V is TRBV7-8; D uncertain. CDR1 SGHVS and CDR2 FQNEAQ come from the germline V gene. The CDR3 extends over 15 amino acids. Trimming cost V 1 base and J 8 bases, with 14 bases left between them. As DNA, the CDR3 is TGTGCCAGCAGCTTAGTTGGAGGGCATCGGGAAAAACTGTTTTTT. Its translation is CASSLVGGHREKLFF.

The gene calls are TRBV24-1 and TRBJ2-5; 13 positions match TRBD2. The J segment lost 4 bases and the V segment lost 3 bases, leaving 7 bases of the junction unmatched. This CDR3 is built from 17 residues. CDR1 is KGHDR and CDR2 is SFDVKD in the germline V gene. In nucleotides, the CDR3 is TGTGCCACCAGTGATCGGACTAGCGGGGGTGAGCCAGAGACCCAGTACTTC. Translating it yields CATSDRTSGGEPETQYF.

The chain couples TRBV7-2 to TRBJ2-7, with a possible D match to TRBD1 (6 bases). Germline lookup yields CDR1 SGHTA and CDR2 FQGNSA. V lost 1 base and J lost 5, with 12 bases in between. There are 14 residues in the CDR3. The CDR3 nucleotides read TGTGCCAGCAGCTTAGGGGGGACACTAGACGAGCAGTACTTC. Its translation is CASSLGGTLDEQYF.

V is TRBV19 and J is TRBJ2-2, with D uncertain. Germline V CDR1 and CDR2: LNHDA, SQIVND (reference sequence). CDR3 length: 15 amino acids. Between the trimmed V and J ends, which lost 3 bases and 4 bases, there was a span of 12 bases. The CDR3 is CASSIGKMGTGELFF. CDR3 sequence (DNA): TGTGCCAGTAGTATTGGGAAAATGGGCACCGGGGAGCTGTTTTTT.

This chain uses TRBV3-1 (or the pseudogene TRBV3-2) with TRBJ1-2; D unresolved. Germline CDR1 is LGHDT and CDR2 is YNNKEL (reference sequence). V was shortened by 2 bases and J by 4 bases, with 11 bases between the two germline ends. This CDR3 is built from 14 residues. CDR3 residues: CASSQSSRTYGYTF. CDR3 nucleotides: TGTGCCAGCAGCCAATCTAGCAGGACCTATGGCTACACCTTC.

The V call is TRBV9, the J call TRBJ1-6; 11 bases line up with TRBD1. The CDR3 sequence is 16 residues long. V shed 3 bases, J shed 7 bases, and the junction held 6 bases outside the gene matches. Germline values: CDR1 SGDLS, CDR2 YYNGEE. The CDR3 nucleotides read TGTGCCAGCAGCGCTAACCGGGACAGGGGGAATTCACCCCTCCACTTT. This sequence encodes CASSANRDRGNSPLHF.

J is TRBJ1-1 and V is TRBV28; D not certain. The germline gives CDR1 MDHEN, CDR2 SYDVKM. The CDR3 sequence is 12 residues long. V lost 5 bases, J lost 8 bases, and 12 bases lay in between. This CDR3 is CASSRKSLEAFF. The CDR3 DNA follows: TGTGCCAGCAGTCGAAAATCATTAGAAGCTTTCTTT.

This sequence joins TRBV9 and TRBJ2-3, with 10 bases fitting TRBD2. V trimming: 0 bases; J trimming: 5 bases; junction bases outside the gene matches: 6. Germline V CDR1 and CDR2: SGDLS, YYNGEE. The CDR3 contains 16 residues. The CDR3 sequence: CASSVGSSGSIDTQYF. The CDR3, as DNA: TGTGCCAGCAGCGTAGGGTCTAGCGGGAGTATAGATACGCAGTATTTT.